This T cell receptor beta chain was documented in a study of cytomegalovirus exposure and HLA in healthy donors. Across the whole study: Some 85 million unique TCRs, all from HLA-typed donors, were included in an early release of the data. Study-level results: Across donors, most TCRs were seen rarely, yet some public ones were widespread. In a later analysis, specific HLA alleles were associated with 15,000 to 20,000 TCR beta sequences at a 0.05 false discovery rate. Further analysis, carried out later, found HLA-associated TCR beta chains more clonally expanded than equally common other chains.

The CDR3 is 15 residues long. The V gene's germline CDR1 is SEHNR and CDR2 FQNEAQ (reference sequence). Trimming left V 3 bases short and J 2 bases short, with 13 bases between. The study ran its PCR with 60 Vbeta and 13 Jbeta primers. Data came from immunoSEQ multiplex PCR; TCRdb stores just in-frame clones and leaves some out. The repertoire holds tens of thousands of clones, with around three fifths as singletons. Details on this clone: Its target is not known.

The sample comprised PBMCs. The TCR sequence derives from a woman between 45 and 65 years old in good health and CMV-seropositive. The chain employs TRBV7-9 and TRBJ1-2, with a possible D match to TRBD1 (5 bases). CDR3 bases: TGTGCCAGCAGCTTTTATGGGGGGTCCAACTATGGCTACACCTTC. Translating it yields CASSFYGGSNYGYTF.